A selection of T cell receptor beta chains follows, all from one sample in a study of breast tumors, draining lymph nodes, adjacent tissues. MiXCR, applied by TCRdb to the multiplex PCR reads, yields one record per CDR3 protein. The sample holds 90,000 to 120,000 distinct CDR3 sequences, 21% seen once. The specimen was axillary lymph node tissue. The receptors were gathered from a female donor with breast cancer. Some clones in this sample may be carry-over from other donors' samples. The CDR3 runs from the conserved cysteine through the conserved F or W. D genes are given only for firm matches. For some rows the clone size is stated as once, few or many, or as a class when expanded; others skip it.

D gene: .
J gene: TRBJ1-1
clone size: .
V gene: TRBV29-1
CDR3 protein: CSVKGTGHWTEAFF
CDR3 DNA: TGCAGCGTCAAAGGGACGGGACATTGGACTGAAGCTTTCTTT

D gene: TRBD2
J gene: TRBJ2-1
clone size: .
V gene: TRBV28
CDR3 protein: CASSSLAGREYNEQFF
CDR3 DNA: TGTGCCAGCAGTTCCCTTGCGGGGAGGGAATACAATGAGCAGTTCTTC

D gene: .
J gene: TRBJ1-5
clone size: many
V gene: TRBV13
CDR3 protein: CASSLKGNQPQHF
CDR3 DNA: TGTGCCAGCAGCTTAAAGGGCAATCAGCCCCAGCATTTT

D gene: .
J gene: TRBJ2-1
clone size: many
V gene: TRBV12-3/TRBV12-4
CDR3 protein: CASSLLDSAYNEQFF
CDR3 DNA: TGTGCCAGCAGCTTGCTTGACAGTGCCTACAATGAGCAGTTCTTC

D gene: .
J gene: TRBJ1-3
clone size: .
V gene: TRBV3-1
CDR3 protein: CASSHLEGLWGNTIYF
CDR3 DNA: TGTGCCAGCAGCCATTTAGAGGGGCTGTGGGGAAACACCATATATTTT

D gene: .
J gene: TRBJ1-5
clone size: many
V gene: TRBV2
CDR3 protein: CASKGVGQPQHF
CDR3 DNA: TGTGCCAGCAAAGGGGTTGGTCAGCCCCAGCATTTT

D gene: .
J gene: TRBJ2-1
clone size: .
V gene: TRBV11-2
CDR3 protein: CASSFGGSNSYNEQFF
CDR3 DNA: TGTGCCAGCAGCTTTGGTGGGAGTAATTCCTACAATGAGCAGTTCTTC

D gene: .
J gene: TRBJ2-2
clone size: many
V gene: TRBV27
CDR3 protein: CASSYDPTGRTGELFF
CDR3 DNA: TGTGCCAGCAGTTACGACCCGACAGGGAGGACCGGGGAGCTGTTTTTT

D gene: .
J gene: TRBJ1-3
clone size: many
V gene: TRBV7-3
CDR3 protein: CASSLSGEAGNTIYF
CDR3 DNA: TGTGCCAGCAGCTTGTCGGGGGAAGCTGGAAACACCATATATTTT

D gene: TRBD1
J gene: TRBJ1-4
clone size: many
V gene: TRBV7-2
CDR3 protein: CASSTPQGTEKLFF
CDR3 DNA: TGTGCCAGCAGCACGCCACAGGGGACTGAAAAACTGTTTTTT

D gene: .
J gene: TRBJ1-2
clone size: many
V gene: TRBV2
CDR3 protein: CASSETEAYGYTF
CDR3 DNA: TGTGCCAGCAGTGAAACAGAGGCCTATGGCTACACCTTC

D gene: .
J gene: TRBJ2-5
clone size: .
V gene: TRBV28
CDR3 protein: CASGPPGDF
CDR3 DNA: TGTGCCAGCGGCCCCCCGGGTGACTTC

D gene: .
J gene: TRBJ2-1
clone size: many
V gene: TRBV4-1
CDR3 protein: CASSRPLGASYNEQFF
CDR3 DNA: TGCGCCAGCAGCCGCCCCCTAGGGGCCTCCTACAATGAGCAGTTCTTC

D gene: .
J gene: TRBJ2-7
clone size: many
V gene: TRBV20-1
CDR3 protein: CSAGRTNSGYEQYF
CDR3 DNA: TGCAGTGCGGGCAGGACTAACTCAGGCTACGAGCAGTACTTC

D gene: .
J gene: TRBJ2-7
clone size: many
V gene: TRBV2
CDR3 protein: CASSGLRGYEQYF
CDR3 DNA: TGTGCCAGCAGTGGTCTCAGGGGCTACGAGCAGTACTTC

D gene: .
J gene: TRBJ2-2
clone size: few
V gene: TRBV6-5
CDR3 protein: CASRSGTPYTGELFF
CDR3 DNA: TGTGCCAGCAGGTCCGGGACACCTTACACCGGGGAGCTGTTTTTT

D gene: .
J gene: TRBJ2-3
clone size: .
V gene: TRBV15
CDR3 protein: CATSLDLGLGSSTDTQYF
CDR3 DNA: TGTGCCACCAGCCTGGACCTAGGACTCGGCTCTAGCACAGATACGCAGTATTTT

D gene: .
J gene: TRBJ1-5
clone size: many
V gene: TRBV20-1
CDR3 protein: CSARDHQQVAQHF
CDR3 DNA: TGCAGTGCTAGAGATCACCAGCAGGTGGCCCAGCATTTT

D gene: .
J gene: TRBJ1-2
clone size: many
V gene: TRBV11-2
CDR3 protein: CASSLDRGRTSYGYTF
CDR3 DNA: TGTGCCAGCAGCTTAGATAGGGGGAGGACTTCCTATGGCTACACCTTC

D gene: .
J gene: TRBJ1-1
clone size: few
V gene: TRBV5-1
CDR3 protein: CASSLRQANTEAFF
CDR3 DNA: TGCGCCAGCAGCTTGCGACAAGCTAACACTGAAGCTTTCTTT

D gene: .
J gene: TRBJ1-2
clone size: many
V gene: TRBV20-1
CDR3 protein: CSARTGRAYGYTF
CDR3 DNA: TGCAGTGCTAGGACCGGCAGAGCATATGGCTACACCTTC

D gene: .
J gene: TRBJ1-2
clone size: many
V gene: TRBV5-1
CDR3 protein: CASSLVSGASESYTF
CDR3 DNA: TGCGCCAGCAGCTTGGTGTCAGGAGCGAGTGAGAGCTACACCTTC

D gene: TRBD2
J gene: TRBJ2-1
clone size: many
V gene: TRBV20-1
CDR3 protein: CSARRSYGLAGGHNEQFF
CDR3 DNA: TGCAGTGCTAGACGCAGCTACGGACTAGCGGGAGGACACAATGAGCAGTTCTTC

D gene: .
J gene: TRBJ1-6
clone size: many
V gene: TRBV5-1
CDR3 protein: CASSLGMADRNSPLHF
CDR3 DNA: TGCGCCAGCAGCTTAGGTATGGCAGACCGTAATTCACCCCTCCACTTT

D gene: TRBD1
J gene: TRBJ1-6
clone size: many
V gene: TRBV6-5
CDR3 protein: CASSTTGGFGSSPLHF
CDR3 DNA: TGTGCCAGCAGTACAACAGGGGGATTTGGAAGTTCACCCCTCCACTTT

D gene: TRBD2
J gene: TRBJ2-2
clone size: many
V gene: TRBV9
CDR3 protein: CASRTSPNTGELFF
CDR3 DNA: TGTGCCAGCAGGACTAGCCCGAACACCGGGGAGCTGTTTTTT

D gene: .
J gene: TRBJ2-3
clone size: many
V gene: TRBV20-1
CDR3 protein: CSALVGPDTQYF
CDR3 DNA: TGCAGTGCTCTTGTCGGCCCAGATACGCAGTATTTT

D gene: .
J gene: TRBJ2-7
clone size: .
V gene: TRBV11-2
CDR3 protein: CASSLYPGLEEYEQYF
CDR3 DNA: TGTGCCAGCAGCTTGTACCCGGGCCTAGAGGAATACGAGCAGTACTTC

D gene: TRBD2
J gene: TRBJ2-1
clone size: .
V gene: TRBV6-1
CDR3 protein: CASRVTSSYNEQFF
CDR3 DNA: TGTGCCAGCAGGGTGACTAGCAGCTACAATGAGCAGTTCTTC

D gene: TRBD1
J gene: TRBJ1-2
clone size: many
V gene: TRBV7-9
CDR3 protein: CASRPPGTGVGFYGYTF
CDR3 DNA: TGTGCCAGCAGGCCACCCGGGACAGGGGTTGGGTTCTATGGCTACACCTTC

D gene: .
J gene: TRBJ2-2
clone size: .
V gene: TRBV20-1
CDR3 protein: CSVQTSSGTGELFF
CDR3 DNA: TGCAGTGTCCAGACTAGTTCCGGCACCGGGGAGCTGTTTTTT

D gene: TRBD2
J gene: TRBJ2-7
clone size: many
V gene: TRBV5-1
CDR3 protein: CASSFGLAGGLNEQYF
CDR3 DNA: TGCGCCAGCAGCTTTGGACTAGCGGGAGGCTTGAACGAGCAGTACTTC

D gene: .
J gene: TRBJ2-1
clone size: many
V gene: TRBV25-1
CDR3 protein: CASSPPGLKHNEQFF
CDR3 DNA: TGTGCCAGCAGTCCACCGGGATTAAAACACAATGAGCAGTTCTTC

D gene: .
J gene: TRBJ1-2
clone size: many
V gene: TRBV5-4
CDR3 protein: CASSLGGRRLLSGYTF
CDR3 DNA: TGTGCCAGCAGCCTCGGGGGGCGCAGACTTCTATCTGGCTACACCTTC

D gene: TRBD2
J gene: TRBJ2-5
clone size: many
V gene: TRBV4-2
CDR3 protein: CASSQELAGGPNQETQYF
CDR3 DNA: TGTGCCAGCAGCCAAGAACTAGCGGGGGGGCCCAATCAGGAGACCCAGTACTTC

D gene: TRBD1
J gene: TRBJ2-5
clone size: many
V gene: TRBV10-3
CDR3 protein: CATSGTETQETQYF
CDR3 DNA: TGTGCCACCTCCGGGACAGAGACCCAAGAGACCCAGTACTTC

D gene: .
J gene: TRBJ1-2
clone size: many
V gene: TRBV6-1
CDR3 protein: CASSEPAGPSTF
CDR3 DNA: TGTGCCAGCAGTGAACCCGCGGGCCCTTCCACCTTC

D gene: .
J gene: TRBJ2-1
clone size: few
V gene: TRBV18
CDR3 protein: CASFLGSYNEQFF
CDR3 DNA: TGTGCCAGCTTTTTAGGCTCCTACAATGAGCAGTTCTTC

D gene: .
J gene: TRBJ2-5
clone size: many
V gene: TRBV3-1
CDR3 protein: CASSPRQGRGETQYF
CDR3 DNA: TGTGCCAGCAGCCCGCGACAGGGGCGGGGGGAGACCCAGTACTTC

D gene: TRBD1
J gene: TRBJ1-2
clone size: many
V gene: TRBV27
CDR3 protein: CARRRGPCGYTF
CDR3 DNA: TGTGCCAGACGAAGGGGGCCATGTGGCTACACCTTC

D gene: .
J gene: TRBJ2-1
clone size: many
V gene: TRBV20-1
CDR3 protein: CSANPPGKYNEQFF
CDR3 DNA: TGCAGTGCCAATCCCCCGGGGAAGTACAATGAGCAGTTCTTC

D gene: .
J gene: TRBJ2-7
clone size: many
V gene: TRBV20-1
CDR3 protein: CSAREAGYEQYF
CDR3 DNA: TGCAGTGCTAGAGAGGCCGGATACGAGCAGTACTTC

D gene: TRBD1
J gene: TRBJ1-2
clone size: many
V gene: TRBV6-1
CDR3 protein: CASSEKRTGHYGYTF
CDR3 DNA: TGTGCCAGCAGTGAAAAAAGGACAGGGCACTATGGCTACACCTTC

D gene: .
J gene: TRBJ1-3
clone size: many
V gene: TRBV6-2/TRBV6-3
CDR3 protein: CASSYGQTSGNTIYF
CDR3 DNA: TGTGCCAGCAGTTACGGACAGACCTCTGGAAACACCATATATTTT

D gene: TRBD1
J gene: TRBJ1-1
clone size: .
V gene: TRBV19
CDR3 protein: CASSMDRMGPMNTEAFF
CDR3 DNA: TGTGCCAGTAGTATGGACAGGATGGGGCCAATGAACACTGAAGCTTTCTTT

D gene: .
J gene: TRBJ2-5
clone size: many
V gene: TRBV2
CDR3 protein: CASDSNMETQYF
CDR3 DNA: TGTGCCAGCGATAGTAATATGGAGACCCAGTACTTC

D gene: TRBD1
J gene: TRBJ2-6
clone size: .
V gene: TRBV6-5
CDR3 protein: CASGGLTGTLSGANVLTF
CDR3 DNA: TGTGCCAGCGGTGGGCTGACAGGGACCCTCTCTGGGGCCAACGTCCTGACTTTC

D gene: .
J gene: TRBJ2-2
clone size: .
V gene: TRBV28
CDR3 protein: CASSQQPSNTGELFF
CDR3 DNA: TGTGCCAGCAGCCAACAACCCTCGAACACCGGGGAGCTGTTTTTT

D gene: .
J gene: TRBJ2-6
clone size: many
V gene: TRBV11-2
CDR3 protein: CASSFRTASSGANVLTF
CDR3 DNA: TGTGCCAGCAGCTTCCGGACAGCTTCCTCTGGGGCCAACGTCCTGACTTTC

D gene: TRBD2
J gene: TRBJ2-1
clone size: many
V gene: TRBV12-3/TRBV12-4
CDR3 protein: CASSVTGLELVNEQFF
CDR3 DNA: TGTGCCAGCAGTGTTACGGGACTAGAATTGGTCAATGAGCAGTTCTTC